The rows below give T cell receptor beta chains drawn from one sample of a study of OX40 agonist ivuxolimab in advanced cancers. Generated by immunoSEQ multiplex PCR, the TCRdb table keeps only in-frame clones and is missing some. The sample carries roughly 60,000 clones, 75% to 90% recorded once. Sequencing was performed on CD4+ or CD8+ T cells sorted from blood, taken in a trial of the OX40 agonist ivuxolimab. All receptors derive from an adult with an advanced solid tumor such as melanoma, head and neck, liver or kidney cancer. Both conserved end residues are part of each CDR3. D genes are given only for firm matches. Rows may omit the clone size; those that give it use once, few, many or a size class.

clone_size j_call cdr3_length v_call d_call cdr3_aa cdr3_nt
. TRBJ2-5 14 TRBV2 . CASSGGAGSETQYF TGTGCCAGCAGTGGGGGGGCAGGGTCGGAGACCCAGTACTTC
. TRBJ2-2 14 TRBV2 TRBD2 CASTKRGGTGELFF TGTGCCAGCACCAAGCGGGGTGGCACCGGGGAGCTGTTTTTT
. TRBJ2-5 10 TRBV28 . CASSSETQYF TGTGCCAGCAGTTCTGAGACCCAGTACTTC
. TRBJ1-1 14 TRBV6-5 TRBD1 CASSWTGKEAEAFF TGTGCCAGCAGCTGGACAGGGAAGGAGGCTGAAGCTTTCTTT
few TRBJ2-3 14 TRBV5-5 . CASSLRGPADTQYF TGTGCCAGCAGCTTGCGTGGCCCGGCAGATACGCAGTATTTT
. TRBJ1-1 14 TRBV27 TRBD1 CASRRTGSSTEAFF TGTGCCAGCAGAAGGACAGGGTCGTCCACTGAAGCTTTCTTT
. TRBJ2-3 13 TRBV2 . CASNGDRTDTQYF TGTGCCAGCAACGGGGATCGCACAGATACGCAGTATTTT
once TRBJ2-3 16 TRBV6-1 TRBD2 CASSEGAGVATDTQYF TGTGCCAGCAGTGAAGGGGCGGGAGTTGCCACAGATACGCAGTATTTT
. TRBJ2-1 19 TRBV27 TRBD2 CASSIWGLAGDPSYNEQFF TGTGCCAGCAGTATTTGGGGACTAGCGGGAGACCCCTCCTACAATGAGCAGTTCTTC
once TRBJ2-1 19 TRBV5-1 . CASSLFNGTGDSGRKEQFF TGCGCCAGCAGCTTGTTCAACGGGACAGGGGATAGCGGGAGGAAAGAACAGTTCTTC
. TRBJ2-5 13 TRBV11-2 TRBD1 CASSLGQGETQYF TGTGCCAGCAGCCTGGGACAGGGAGAGACCCAGTACTTC
. TRBJ1-2 13 TRBV5-1 TRBD1 CASSPDGTGGYTF TGCGCCAGCAGCCCAGATGGGACAGGTGGCTACACCTTC
. TRBJ2-5 12 TRBV2 . CASSTLEETQYF TGTGCCAGCAGTACCCTAGAAGAGACCCAGTACTTC
. TRBJ2-3 12 TRBV29-1 . CSVGLSTDTQYF TGCAGCGTCGGGTTAAGCACAGATACGCAGTATTTT
. TRBJ1-1 12 TRBV7-2 . CASSLVSGEAFF TGTGCCAGCAGCTTAGTTTCAGGGGAGGCTTTCTTT
few TRBJ2-3 14 TRBV25-1 TRBD2 CASSRRGSTDTQYF TGTGCCAGCAGTCGGCGGGGGAGCACAGATACGCAGTATTTT
. TRBJ2-1 15 TRBV11-3 . CASSQDGGGDNEQFF TGTGCCAGCAGCCAAGACGGGGGCGGGGACAATGAGCAGTTCTTC
. TRBJ2-7 14 TRBV19 . CASSIVAQDGEQYF TGTGCCAGTAGTATAGTAGCCCAGGACGGCGAGCAGTACTTC
. TRBJ1-2 15 TRBV29-1 . CSVDPWADSSYGYTF TGCAGCGTTGACCCATGGGCCGACAGCTCCTATGGCTACACCTTC
. TRBJ2-6 15 TRBV7-9 . CASSFLLTGANVLTF TGTGCCAGCAGCTTCTTGTTGACTGGGGCCAACGTCCTGACTTTC
. TRBJ2-7 15 TRBV21-1 . CASSPVGQEPYEQYF TGTGCCAGCAGCCCTGTCGGACAGGAGCCTTACGAGCAGTACTTC
. TRBJ2-7 14 TRBV2 . CASRETEANYEQYF TGTGCCAGCAGGGAAACGGAAGCCAACTACGAGCAGTACTTC
. TRBJ1-2 14 TRBV6-6 . CASTPVLGGYGYTF TGTGCCAGCACCCCAGTCCTCGGGGGGTATGGCTACACCTTC
. TRBJ2-2 12 TRBV25-1 . CASSPNTGELFF TGTGCCAGCAGTCCGAACACCGGGGAGCTGTTTTTT
. TRBJ1-5 14 TRBV6-6 . CASRQFQGNQPQHF TGTGCCAGCAGGCAGTTCCAGGGAAATCAGCCCCAGCATTTT
. TRBJ2-5 13 TRBV9 TRBD1 CASSGGQMETQYF TGTGCCAGCAGCGGGGGACAGATGGAGACCCAGTACTTC
. TRBJ1-1 12 TRBV7-2 . CATEGLGFEAFF TGTGCCACCGAAGGGTTGGGGTTTGAAGCTTTCTTT
. TRBJ1-2 13 TRBV29-1 TRBD1 CSVEGDRGDGYTF TGCAGCGTTGAAGGGGACAGGGGCGATGGCTACACCTTC
. TRBJ1-5 12 TRBV7-9 . CASSQGHEPQHF TGTGCCAGCAGCCAGGGGCACGAGCCCCAGCATTTT
once TRBJ2-3 14 TRBV2 . CASSEQQSTDTQYF TGTGCCAGCAGTGAACAACAGTCCACAGATACGCAGTATTTT
. TRBJ2-1 13 TRBV11-2 . CASSLALRDEQFF TGTGCCAGCAGCTTAGCATTGCGGGATGAGCAGTTCTTC
. TRBJ1-1 14 TRBV2 . CASMKTGMNTEAFF TGTGCCAGCATGAAGACAGGCATGAACACTGAAGCTTTCTTT
. TRBJ2-6 16 TRBV28 . CASSRKTVSGANVLTF TGTGCCAGCAGTAGAAAGACGGTCTCTGGGGCCAACGTCCTGACTTTC
. TRBJ1-1 13 TRBV5-6 . CASSFIGDTEAFF TGTGCCAGCAGCTTTATCGGTGACACTGAAGCTTTCTTT
. TRBJ2-7 16 TRBV6-6 . CASSPPLDGSSYEQYF TGTGCCAGCAGTCCTCCCCTGGACGGCAGCTCCTACGAGCAGTACTTC
. TRBJ2-1 15 TRBV5-1 . CASSSPTIAPNEQFF TGCGCCAGCAGCTCACCCACCATAGCGCCCAATGAGCAGTTCTTC
. TRBJ2-7 18 TRBV4-1 . CASSQVDMLGPPSYEQYF TGCGCCAGCAGCCAAGTCGATATGTTAGGCCCCCCCTCCTACGAGCAGTACTTC
. TRBJ2-7 15 TRBV29-1 TRBD1 CSVATRDRGPYEQYF TGCAGCGTTGCCACCCGGGACAGGGGACCCTACGAGCAGTACTTC
. TRBJ2-1 16 TRBV2 . CASRDYGGSTYNEQFF TGTGCCAGCAGGGACTACGGTGGGAGTACCTACAATGAGCAGTTCTTC
. TRBJ1-1 14 TRBV19 TRBD1 CASSFSRGITEAFF TGTGCCAGTAGTTTTTCCAGGGGGATCACTGAAGCTTTCTTT
. TRBJ2-5 14 TRBV28 TRBD1 CASSPRTGRQTQYF TGTGCCAGCAGTCCCCGGACAGGGCGGCAGACCCAGTACTTC
. TRBJ2-5 15 TRBV5-1 . CASSLEGDGRETQYF TGCGCCAGCAGCTTGGAAGGTGATGGCCGCGAGACCCAGTACTTC
. TRBJ2-7 13 TRBV6-1 . CASSRLPGIEQYF TGTGCCAGCAGTCGTCTACCAGGCATCGAGCAGTACTTC
once TRBJ1-1 14 TRBV5-8 TRBD1 CASSARDRDTEAFF TGTGCCAGCAGCGCCCGGGACAGGGACACTGAAGCTTTCTTT
. TRBJ2-1 14 TRBV18 . CASSPTTGRNEQFF TGTGCCAGCTCACCAACAACAGGGAGGAATGAGCAGTTCTTC
once TRBJ1-5 16 TRBV4-1 . CASSQETGVRNQPQHF TGCGCCAGCAGCCAAGAGACCGGGGTGAGAAATCAGCCCCAGCATTTT
. TRBJ2-7 13 TRBV2 . CASSEDRAYEQYF TGTGCCAGCAGTGAAGACAGGGCCTACGAGCAGTACTTC
. TRBJ2-5 14 TRBV5-3 . CARSLGPPGETQYF TGTGCCAGAAGCTTGGGACCCCCAGGAGAGACCCAGTACTTC
. TRBJ1-5 15 TRBV7-2 . CASSLAAGSGQPQHF TGTGCCAGCAGCTTAGCTGCAGGAAGCGGTCAGCCCCAGCATTTT
few TRBJ1-6 14 TRBV5-6 . CASSLPAEDSPLHF TGTGCCAGCAGCTTGCCCGCCGAGGACTCACCCCTCCACTTT
. TRBJ2-5 11 TRBV14 TRBD1 CASRQGQTQYF TGTGCCAGCCGACAGGGACAGACCCAGTACTTC
. TRBJ2-5 17 TRBV15 TRBD1 CATSRSPTGTGEETQYF TGTGCCACCAGCAGGTCACCAACCGGGACAGGGGAGGAGACCCAGTACTTC
. TRBJ2-5 16 TRBV7-2 TRBD2 CASSLGPLAGQETQYF TGTGCCAGCAGCTTAGGCCCGTTAGCGGGGCAAGAGACCCAGTACTTC
. TRBJ2-3 18 TRBV28 TRBD2 CASSLSTGLGSSTDTQYF TGTGCCAGCAGTTTATCCACCGGACTAGGTTCTAGCACAGATACGCAGTATTTT
. TRBJ1-2 13 TRBV18 . CASSPAANYGYTF TGTGCCAGCTCACCCGCCGCGAACTATGGCTACACCTTC
. TRBJ1-2 12 TRBV15 . CATSTSNYGYTF TGTGCCACCAGCACCAGTAACTATGGCTACACCTTC
. TRBJ2-4 15 TRBV14 TRBD1 CASSRTPGGRNIQYF TGTGCCAGCAGCCGAACACCAGGGGGCAGGAACATTCAGTACTTC
. TRBJ2-5 14 TRBV4-1 . CASSQDWEPETQYF TGCGCCAGCAGCCAAGATTGGGAACCAGAGACCCAGTACTTC
once TRBJ2-3 15 TRBV4-2 . CASSQEEGAKDTQYF TGTGCCAGCAGCCAAGAGGAGGGGGCGAAAGATACGCAGTATTTT
. TRBJ1-1 14 TRBV5-6 . CASTRPSQYTEAFF TGTGCCAGCACCCGCCCATCCCAGTACACTGAAGCTTTCTTT